Listed below are T cell receptor beta chains from one sample, sequenced in a study of control samples from healthy donors and cancer patients. Here immunoSEQ multiplex PCR was the method, and the copy in TCRdb shows in-frame clones only, minus some. Of under 150,000 clones listed, approximately 90% are singletons. Sequenced input: blood. All receptors derive from a woman in her 70s in good health. The CDR3 runs from the conserved cysteine through the conserved F or W.

TRBV5-4	TRBJ1-2	CASSLFTGATTYGYTF
TRBV7-2	TRBJ1-1	CASRGGWGTEAFF
TRBV7-9	TRBJ2-1	CASEVRGANEQFF
TRBV7-3	TRBJ1-1	CASSLSGQNTEAFF
TRBV10-3	TRBJ2-3	CAISNQGALAPDTQYF
TRBV19	TRBJ1-1	CASTPGEAEAFF
TRBV2	TRBJ1-2	CASLQGLGYGYTF
TRBV6-5	TRBJ1-6	CASSSAPGLQNSPLHF
TRBV7-9	TRBJ1-2	CASSHTLSYGYTF
TRBV5-1	TRBJ1-6	CATGTGNSPLHF
TRBV15	TRBJ2-3	CATSRDVSGDTQYF
TRBV12-5	TRBJ2-7	CASGSGTGHPYEQYF
TRBV19	TRBJ2-2	CASSIGGSPRGELFF
TRBV19	TRBJ2-3	CASSIGGGGTSTDTQYF
TRBV6-5	TRBJ1-1	CASRDESTFF
TRBV4-1	TRBJ2-5	CASSQVAGLETQYF
TRBV7-9	TRBJ2-3	CASSSRDTRTDTQYF